Listed below are T cell receptor beta chains from one sample, sequenced in a study of chemoradiotherapy in HPV16-positive cancers. Repertoires were generated with immunoSEQ multiplex PCR, while TCRdb's copy carries only in-frame clones and drops some. The table records 10,000 to 15,000 clones, more than 70% of them present only once. This sample was gathered from a patient who underwent chemoradiotherapy. The receptors stem from a human donor with HPV-associated anogenital cancer. Both conserved end residues are part of each CDR3. Fields, in order: CDR3 DNA, CDR3 protein, D gene, V gene, clone size, J gene. The D gene is left open where the match is weak. Rows may omit the clone size; those that give it use once, few, many or a size class.

cdr3_nt: TGTGCCAGCAGCTTAGCGTCACAGGGGAACACTGAAGCTTTCTTT
cdr3_aa: CASSLASQGNTEAFF
d_call: NA
v_call: TRBV7-9
clone_size: NA
j_call: TRBJ1-1

cdr3_nt: TGTGCCAGCAGCTCGAAGTCATCCGTAATAGGGAATCAGCCCCAGCATTTT
cdr3_aa: CASSSKSSVIGNQPQHF
d_call: NA
v_call: TRBV7-2
clone_size: NA
j_call: TRBJ1-5

cdr3_nt: TGTGCCAGCAGCTTAGGTTCGGGACAGGGGGCTCTTGAGCAGTTCTTC
cdr3_aa: CASSLGSGQGALEQFF
d_call: TRBD1
v_call: TRBV7-2
clone_size: NA
j_call: TRBJ2-1

cdr3_nt: TGTGCCAGTAGTATTTGGGACAAGGGCAATCAGCCCCAGCATTTT
cdr3_aa: CASSIWDKGNQPQHF
d_call: NA
v_call: TRBV19
clone_size: NA
j_call: TRBJ1-5

cdr3_nt: TGCGCCAGCAGCCAGGGACTTAATTCACCCCTCCACTTT
cdr3_aa: CASSQGLNSPLHF
d_call: NA
v_call: TRBV5-1
clone_size: once
j_call: TRBJ1-6

cdr3_nt: TGTGCCAGCAGTTTGACGGGGAGAGGCTACGAGCAGTACTTC
cdr3_aa: CASSLTGRGYEQYF
d_call: NA
v_call: TRBV27
clone_size: NA
j_call: TRBJ2-7

cdr3_nt: TGTGCCAGCAGTTACTCGACTAGCGGTAACACCGGGGAGCTGTTTTTT
cdr3_aa: CASSYSTSGNTGELFF
d_call: TRBD2
v_call: TRBV6-6
clone_size: NA
j_call: TRBJ2-2

cdr3_nt: TGTGCCATCAGTGAGGGGACCGGGACTAGCAATGAGCAGTTCTTC
cdr3_aa: CAISEGTGTSNEQFF
d_call: TRBD2
v_call: TRBV10-3
clone_size: NA
j_call: TRBJ2-1

cdr3_nt: TGTGCCAGCAGCTTGAGTGGCAGGTCGAACACTGAAGCTTTCTTT
cdr3_aa: CASSLSGRSNTEAFF
d_call: NA
v_call: TRBV5-4
clone_size: NA
j_call: TRBJ1-1

cdr3_nt: TGTGCCAGCAGCTTGTACAGGGCAGATACGCAGTATTTT
cdr3_aa: CASSLYRADTQYF
d_call: NA
v_call: TRBV5-4
clone_size: NA
j_call: TRBJ2-3

cdr3_nt: TGTGCCTGGAACGGCCAGGCCTACAGTTCACCCCTCCACTTT
cdr3_aa: CAWNGQAYSSPLHF
d_call: NA
v_call: TRBV30
clone_size: NA
j_call: TRBJ1-6

cdr3_nt: TGTGCCAGCAGCTTAGATTGGCAGGGCCACGAGCAGTACTTC
cdr3_aa: CASSLDWQGHEQYF
d_call: NA
v_call: TRBV7-9
clone_size: NA
j_call: TRBJ2-7

cdr3_nt: TGTGCCAGCAGGAATGACAAGAAGAACTATGGCTACACCTTC
cdr3_aa: CASRNDKKNYGYTF
d_call: NA
v_call: TRBV28
clone_size: NA
j_call: TRBJ1-2

cdr3_nt: TGTGCCAGCAGCTTACATCGGGCGGCCTACGAGCAGTACTTC
cdr3_aa: CASSLHRAAYEQYF
d_call: NA
v_call: TRBV7-6
clone_size: NA
j_call: TRBJ2-7

cdr3_nt: TGTGCCAGCAGCGAAATCGGACAGGGAAGCAATCAGCCCCAGCATTTT
cdr3_aa: CASSEIGQGSNQPQHF
d_call: TRBD1
v_call: TRBV6-1
clone_size: few
j_call: TRBJ1-5

cdr3_nt: TGTGCCAGCAGCTTAGGAGAAGGGCGGATGGGAAACACCATATATTTT
cdr3_aa: CASSLGEGRMGNTIYF
d_call: NA
v_call: TRBV7-2
clone_size: NA
j_call: TRBJ1-3

cdr3_nt: TGTGCCAGCAGGGGTCTCCATAATGAGCAGTTCTTC
cdr3_aa: CASRGLHNEQFF
d_call: NA
v_call: TRBV28
clone_size: NA
j_call: TRBJ2-1

cdr3_nt: TGTGCTAGCAGCTTAGACCCGGGAACTGAAGCTTTCTTT
cdr3_aa: CASSLDPGTEAFF
d_call: NA
v_call: TRBV7-7
clone_size: NA
j_call: TRBJ1-1

cdr3_nt: TGTGCCAGCAGCGAGACAGGGGGTAATGAAAAACTGTTTTTT
cdr3_aa: CASSETGGNEKLFF
d_call: TRBD1
v_call: TRBV5-4
clone_size: NA
j_call: TRBJ1-4

cdr3_nt: TGCGCCAGCAGCTCTGACAGGAATCAGCCCCAGCATTTT
cdr3_aa: CASSSDRNQPQHF
d_call: NA
v_call: TRBV4-1
clone_size: NA
j_call: TRBJ1-5

cdr3_nt: TGTGCCAGCAGCTCGGGCAGACCCTACGAGCAGTACTTC
cdr3_aa: CASSSGRPYEQYF
d_call: NA
v_call: TRBV5-6
clone_size: NA
j_call: TRBJ2-7

cdr3_nt: TGTGCCAGTAACATCCACGTCGGGGGGACAGTTATAATTGAAGAGACCCAGTACTTC
cdr3_aa: CASNIHVGGTVIIEETQYF
d_call: NA
v_call: TRBV19
clone_size: NA
j_call: TRBJ2-5

cdr3_nt: TGTGCCAGCAGCTGGAGGACTAGCGGGGGCCAAGGGACCCAGTACTTC
cdr3_aa: CASSWRTSGGQGTQYF
d_call: TRBD2
v_call: TRBV7-2
clone_size: once
j_call: TRBJ2-5

cdr3_nt: TGTGCCAGCACACCGGCCGGGGGAGGGAATGAGCAGTTCTTC
cdr3_aa: CASTPAGGGNEQFF
d_call: TRBD2
v_call: TRBV7-2
clone_size: NA
j_call: TRBJ2-1

cdr3_nt: TGCGCCAGCAGCCAAGCGGGACTAGCGGGTGGCTTGTTCTTC
cdr3_aa: CASSQAGLAGGLFF
d_call: TRBD2
v_call: TRBV4-3
clone_size: once
j_call: TRBJ2-1